These 26 T cell receptor beta chains originate from one sample sequenced in a study of shared clonotypes between healthy human individuals. Naive CD8 cells were CD45RO-negative, positively selected for CCR7, excluding terminally differentiated effector memory CD45RA+ cells. Some clones are missing from TCRdb's copy, which holds only in-frame ones; the method was immunoSEQ multiplex PCR. The sample has more than 550,000 clones, around 90% seen once. Sequencing input: naive CD8+ T cells sorted from blood. The receptors shown here come from a man aged 25-40 years in good health.

CDR3 sequence: CASSPGTSRYNEQFF. The CDR3 DNA is TGTGCCAGCAGCCCCGGGACTAGCAGATACAATGAGCAGTTCTTC. The genes are TRBV7-2 and TRBJ2-1; the match to TRBD2 covers 9 bases. The length of the CDR3 is 15 residues. The germline V gene has CDR1 SGHTA and CDR2 FQGNSA. Unmatched junction bases numbered 6, after V lost 5 bases and J lost 4 bases.

A few counts support this clone. V usage is TRBV7-8 and J usage is TRBJ2-7, with TRBD1 matching over 8 bases. Germline CDR1 SGHVS, CDR2 FQNEAQ. This CDR3 spans 15 amino acids. After removal of 1 base from V and 2 bases from J, the junction contained 4 bases not matched to a gene. The CDR3 bases are TGTGCCAGCAGCTTAGAGGGACAGGTCACCTACGAGCAGTACTTC. Its protein product is CASSLEGQVTYEQYF.

As concerns this clone: At the DNA level, this CDR3 is encoded by other sequences in the same sample as well. The chain uses TRBV27 and TRBJ2-7, with D hard to call. The length of the CDR3 is 13 residues. The germline V and J ends were trimmed by 2 bases and 2 bases, with 7 bases remaining between them. CDR1 is MNHEY, CDR2 SMNVEV, per germline (reference sequence). The CDR3 region is CASSLSRTYEQYF. The CDR3 nucleotides are TGTGCCAGCAGTTTAAGCAGAACCTACGAGCAGTACTTC.

V usage is TRBV14 and J usage is TRBJ1-4; D gene uncertain. The CDR3 extends over 11 amino acids. Per the germline V gene, CDR1 is SGHDN and CDR2 is FVKESK. The V and J ends lost 4 bases and 12 bases respectively, with 9 bases between them. The CDR3 reads CASSRGGQLFF. As DNA, the CDR3 is TGTGCCAGCAGCCGAGGAGGGCAACTGTTTTTT.

The chain couples TRBV6-1 to TRBJ2-7; 11 bases line up with TRBD2. This CDR3 is built from 15 residues. Trimming at V came to 4 bases and at J to 4 bases, leaving 6 bases not matched to a gene. Germline CDR1 reads MNHNS; CDR2 reads SASEGT. In DNA form, the CDR3 reads TGTGCCAGCAGTGTCAACCGACTAGCGGGGTACGAGCAGTACTTC. This sequence encodes CASSVNRLAGYEQYF.

This chain connects TRBV11-2 to TRBJ2-7, with D hard to call. CDR3 length: 15 residues. Germline CDR1 reads SGHAT; CDR2 reads FQNNGV. The V end lost 1 base, the J end lost 2 bases, and 12 bases lay between the germline ends. As DNA, the CDR3 is TGTGCCAGCAGCTTAGTGGAAGCAGGTCCCTACGAGCAGTACTTC. It encodes CASSLVEAGPYEQYF. The complete variable domain, with remaining parts taken from reference TRBV11-2 and TRBJ2-7, reads EAGVAQSPRYKIIEKRQSVAFWCNPISGHATLYWYQQILGQGPKLLIQFQNNGVVDDSQLPKDRFSAERLKGVDSTLKIQPAKLEDSAVYLCASSLVEAGPYEQYFGPGTRLTVT.

The sample holds one count of this clone. The genes are TRBV6-6 and TRBJ2-2, with a tentative D call TRBD1 (6 bases). This CDR3 spans 14 amino acids. The germline gives CDR1 MNHNY, CDR2 SVGAGI (reference sequence). Trimming stripped 5 bases from V and 1 base from J, with 8 bases between. The CDR3 loop is CASSPDRNTGELFF. The DNA for the CDR3 is TGTGCCAGCAGTCCGGACAGGAACACCGGGGAGCTGTTTTTT.

The CDR3 sequence: CASSLDPSGELFF. As DNA, the CDR3 is TGTGCCAGCAGCTTAGATCCTAGCGGGGAGCTGTTTTTT. The gene calls are TRBV11-2 and TRBJ2-2; D ambiguous. CDR1 and CDR2 (germline): SGHAT, FQNNGV. The V gene lost 0 bases and the J gene lost 7 bases, with 6 bases spanning the gap. This CDR3 has 13 amino acids.

J is TRBJ1-2 and V is TRBV27; the D is unclear. Germline CDR1 reads MNHEY; CDR2 reads SMNVEV (reference sequence). Trimming pared 3 bases from V and 1 base from J, leaving 12 bases between. CDR3 length equals 15 residues. The CDR3 nucleotides are TGTGCCAGCAGTTTCCGTGGAGGTTTTAACTATGGCTACACCTTC. Protein sequence: CASSFRGGFNYGYTF.

This chain links TRBV28 with TRBJ1-1; no clear D gene. The ends were cut back, 3 bases at V and 2 bases at J, with 7 bases in the middle. CDR1 is MDHEN, CDR2 SYDVKM, per germline. This CDR3 region has 13 residues. This CDR3 is CASSLTVNTEAFF. DNA of the CDR3: TGTGCCAGCAGTTTGACGGTCAACACTGAAGCTTTCTTT.

The CDR3 DNA sequence: TGTGCCAGCAGTTTAGGCAGGGCTTCCTATGGCTACACCTTC. Its protein is CASSLGRASYGYTF. V is TRBV27 and J is TRBJ1-2; a weak D match, TRBD1 (5 bases). Germline V gene data show CDR1 as MNHEY and CDR2 as SMNVEV (reference sequence). V was pared by 2 bases and J by 4 bases, with 11 bases between. This CDR3 comprises 14 residues.

This clone was detected a few times. The CDR3: CASSAKMGLAYYEQYF. CDR3 sequence (DNA): TGTGCCAGTAGTGCAAAAATGGGACTAGCTTACTACGAGCAGTACTTC. The chain couples TRBV19 to TRBJ2-7; 9 bases align to TRBD2. This CDR3 contains 16 residues. V lost 5 bases, J lost 3 bases, and 11 bases stayed unmatched. Germline V gene sequence: CDR1 LNHDA, CDR2 SQIVND (reference sequence).

A remark on this clone: Other DNA sequences within the sample encode an identical CDR3. V is TRBV7-9 and J is TRBJ1-5; D is unresolved. V shed 5 bases and J shed 5 bases, with 10 bases lying between them. Per the germline V gene, CDR1 is SEHNR and CDR2 is FQNEAQ (reference sequence). The CDR3 sequence is 13 residues long. The CDR3 coding sequence is TGTGCCAGCAGCCTTGAAGGAGATCAGCCCCAGCATTTT. Its translation is CASSLEGDQPQHF.

J is TRBJ2-7 and V is TRBV28; 7 nucleotides align to TRBD2. This CDR3 spans 15 amino acids. Germline CDR1 is MDHEN and CDR2 is SYDVKM. Trimming took 5 bases from V and 3 from J; bases not matched to a gene: 10. The CDR3 region is CASSPRTRLNYEQYF. The CDR3 coding sequence is TGTGCCAGCAGTCCCAGGACTAGGTTGAACTACGAGCAGTACTTC.

This rearrangement joins TRBV5-5 to TRBJ2-7; D tentatively fits TRBD1 or TRBD2 (5 bases each). V lost 4 bases and J lost 5, with 22 bases in between. Germline V CDR1 and CDR2: SGHKS, YYEKEE (reference sequence). The CDR3 is made up of 16 amino acids. DNA for the CDR3: TGTGCCAGCAGCGAGAATCCAGGGACGGTGGGTAACGAGCAGTACTTC. As protein: CASSENPGTVGNEQYF. The full variable domain, rest sourced from reference TRBV5-5 and TRBJ2-7, is DAGVTQSPTHLIKTRGQQVTLRCSPISGHKSVSWYQQVLGQGPQFIFQYYEKEERGRGNFPDRFSARQFPNYSSELNVNALLLGDSALYLCASSENPGTVGNEQYFGPGTRLTVT.

The rearrangement links TRBV7-9 to TRBJ2-3; 9 positions agree with TRBD2. Losses at the gene ends were 6 bases for V and 3 bases for J; bases not matched to a gene: 7. This CDR3 region has 15 residues. Germline values: CDR1 SEHNR, CDR2 FQNEAQ (reference sequence). The CDR3 spells CASRSRAGGTDTQYF. The CDR3 DNA reads as TGTGCCAGCAGATCAAGGGCGGGAGGGACAGATACGCAGTATTTT.

The chain recombines TRBV7-9 with TRBJ1-4; 11 bases align to TRBD1. The CDR3 sequence is 16 residues long. Germline lookup yields CDR1 SEHNR and CDR2 FQNEAQ (reference sequence). Trimming removed 5 bases from V and 7 bases from J; junction bases left unmatched: 9. Here the CDR3 reads CASSPADRGRGEKLFF. CDR3 DNA: TGTGCCAGCAGCCCCGCGGACAGGGGGCGGGGTGAAAAACTGTTTTTT.

The chain links TRBV27 to TRBJ2-3; TRBD2 agrees at 9 bases. Germline V lookup: CDR1 MNHEY, CDR2 SMNVEV (reference sequence). There are 15 residues in the CDR3. V lost 5 bases and J lost 2; bases outside the gene matches: 5. The chain's CDR3 is CASSRLAGNTDTQYF. CDR3 coding DNA: TGTGCCAGCAGTAGGCTAGCGGGGAACACAGATACGCAGTATTTT.

Relative to its sample, this clone is medium-sized (0.01 to 0.1%). The chain uses TRBV13 and TRBJ2-7; 7 positions agree with TRBD2. The CDR3 is 14 residues long. Germline V gene sequence: CDR1 PRHDT, CDR2 FYEKMQ (reference sequence). The ends lost 5 bases at V and 6 bases at J; junction bases unmatched: 10. The CDR3 sequence is CASSPQGGLREQYF. CDR3 nucleotides: TGTGCCAGCAGCCCCCAGGGAGGGCTCCGCGAGCAGTACTTC.

The chain couples TRBV4-2 to TRBJ1-1; a weak D match, TRBD1 (6 bases). From germline, CDR1 is LGHNA and CDR2 YNFKEQ. Between the trimmed V and J ends, which lost 4 bases and 0 bases, there was a span of 12 bases. The CDR3 extends over 15 amino acids. The CDR3 here is CASSPRDTMNTEAFF. The CDR3 nucleotides read TGTGCCAGCAGCCCCCGGGACACGATGAACACTGAAGCTTTCTTT.

This chain joins TRBV27 and TRBJ2-7, with D unclear. Deletions cut 4 bases from V and 4 bases from J, with 14 bases between. Germline CDR1 reads MNHEY; CDR2 reads SMNVEV (reference sequence). The CDR3 runs 14 residues. CDR3 in DNA: TGTGCCAGCAGTTCCGGAGCCTCGGGTTACGAGCAGTACTTC. Its translation: CASSSGASGYEQYF.

This chain connects TRBV10-2 to TRBJ2-1; D remains ambiguous. The germline V gene has CDR1 WSHSY and CDR2 SAAADI. CDR3 length equals 14 residues. Trimming removed 0 bases at V and 2 bases at J, with 5 bases between. The CDR3 is CASSESPTYNEQFF. The CDR3 DNA follows: TGCGCCAGCAGTGAGTCACCTACCTACAATGAGCAGTTCTTC.

The chain recombines TRBV7-6 with TRBJ1-4, with a weak D call TRBD1 (6 bases). The CDR3 length is 14 residues. V gave up 5 bases and J gave up 4 bases, with 11 bases separating them. Germline loops: CDR1 SGHVS, CDR2 FNYEAQ. This chain's CDR3 is CASSRTGYNEKLFF. As DNA, the CDR3 is TGTGCCAGCAGCCGTACAGGGTATAATGAAAAACTGTTTTTT.

The chain carries TRBV29-1 and TRBJ2-7; D gene uncertain. The CDR3 spans 14 residues. Germline V gene sequence: CDR1 SQVTM, CDR2 ANQGSEA. The ends were cut back, 0 bases at V and 0 bases at J, with 9 bases in the middle. The CDR3 DNA sequence: TGCAGCGTTGAAGATCGGAGTAACTCCTACGAGCAGTACTTC. Encoded protein: CSVEDRSNSYEQYF.

The chain recombines TRBV11-2 with TRBJ2-2; 8 positions match TRBD2. J gave up 7 bases and V 5 bases, and 3 bases lay outside the gene matches. The CDR3 has 13 residues. From germline, CDR1 is SGHAT and CDR2 FQNNGV. The CDR3 DNA sequence: TGTGCCAGCAGCCGGGGGGGTAACGGGGAGCTGTTTTTT. This encodes CASSRGGNGELFF.

V usage is TRBV28 and J usage is TRBJ2-3; D perhaps matches TRBD1 (5 bases). V lost 5 bases to trimming and J lost 0 bases, with 12 bases between them. From germline, CDR1 is MDHEN and CDR2 SYDVKM. The CDR3 is 15 residues long. CDR3 residues: CASSKGATSTDTQYF. CDR3 nucleotide sequence: TGTGCCAGCAGTAAAGGGGCAACTAGCACAGATACGCAGTATTTT.